These T cell receptor beta chains were read from a single sample in a study of T cell repertoires in cytomegalovirus infection. These receptors have no identified antigens. TCRdb ran MiXCR on the reads and lists one entry per CDR3 protein. The sample carries about 130,000 distinct CDR3 sequences, more than 25% recorded once. Sequences were derived from CD8+ T cells from cultured PBMCs, sampled from culture after CMV antigen stimulation. All receptors come from a human donor in good health (CMV status not recorded). Some clones in this sample may be carry-over from other donors' samples. The CDR3 runs from the conserved cysteine through the conserved F or W. Fields, in order: D gene, J gene, V gene, CDR3 protein. The D gene is left open where the match is weak.

-,TRBJ2-1,TRBV7-9,CASSLVIDAGPRTYNEQFF
-,TRBJ1-1,TRBV7-9,CASSYLGGAEAFF
-,TRBJ1-5,TRBV4-1,CASSQEGGAVNQPQHF
TRBD1,TRBJ2-1,TRBV15,CATSRSWGRGTGFYNEQFF
TRBD1,TRBJ2-2,TRBV19,CASSIGTGAGELFF
TRBD2,TRBJ2-3,TRBV19,CASSPVWTSGNTQYF
-,TRBJ2-1,TRBV7-9,CASSSGQYNEQFF
TRBD2,TRBJ2-5,TRBV7-2,CASSLVRGDQETQHF
-,TRBJ1-2,TRBV12-3/TRBV12-4,CASSGGHGYTF
TRBD1,TRBJ2-2,TRBV7-6,CASSSQQGLGTGELFF
-,TRBJ2-5,TRBV4-1,CASSNLGETQYF
TRBD1,TRBJ1-1,TRBV5-1,CASSLWTGVNTEAFF
-,TRBJ2-2,TRBV6-1,CGTGLSGELFF
TRBD1,TRBJ2-2,TRBV28,CASTGQENTGELFF
-,TRBJ2-1,TRBV7-4,CASSPPEGSSYNEQFF
-,TRBJ1-2,TRBV2,CASSEFRPAEGYTF
TRBD2,TRBJ2-7,TRBV7-2,CASRGKRGPRFYEQYF
TRBD2,TRBJ2-7,TRBV7-6,CASSSGLVNYEQYF
-,TRBJ1-1,TRBV10-3,CAIRSPYKNTEAFF
-,TRBJ1-1,TRBV19,CASHHSGDTEAFF
-,TRBJ1-1,TRBV6-5,CASSSGAVEAFF
-,TRBJ2-1,TRBV7-6,CASSLAMGASYNEQFF
TRBD1,TRBJ2-1,TRBV7-3,CASSLTVDRGNEQFF
-,TRBJ1-5,TRBV27,CASSYGMNQPQHF
-,TRBJ2-5,TRBV2,CASGDQETQYF
-,TRBJ2-7,TRBV7-9,CASSWAETYEQYF
-,TRBJ2-7,TRBV7-9,CASSPGSGEQYF
TRBD1,TRBJ2-1,TRBV12-3/TRBV12-4,CASSPDRGRRGSSYNEQFF
-,TRBJ1-2,TRBV4-1,CASSQDADITMGGSLNTF
-,TRBJ1-5,TRBV27,CASSPVENQPQHF
-,TRBJ2-7,TRBV7-9,CASSHALVGYEQYF
TRBD2,TRBJ2-2,TRBV7-8,CASSLEGGFNTGELFF
TRBD1,TRBJ1-1,TRBV2,CASHAGQGACNTEAFF
TRBD2,TRBJ2-3,TRBV12-3/TRBV12-4,CASSLQAGGTDTQYF
-,TRBJ1-1,TRBV7-6,CASSAYAGTEAFF
-,TRBJ1-4,TRBV7-9,CASSLAGPTEKLFF
-,TRBJ2-3,TRBV7-3,CASSLRGFGDGTDTQYF
TRBD1,TRBJ2-7,TRBV12-3/TRBV12-4,CASSPPPHRGREQYF
-,TRBJ2-2,TRBV7-6,CASSSYIGENTGELFF
-,TRBJ2-1,TRBV5-6,CASSLDRAIDEQFF
-,TRBJ2-2,TRBV7-9,CASSHYAGTGELFF
-,TRBJ1-1,TRBV27,CASSFRQNFNTEAFF
-,TRBJ2-3,TRBV7-8,CATGTTSADTQYF
-,TRBJ2-5,TRBV7-2,CASSSWVETQYF